This TCR beta chain derives from a study of blood T cell repertoires in COVID-19. The table came from immunoSEQ multiplex PCR; TCRdb's copy has only in-frame clones and leaves some out. This table holds about 490,000 clones, 80% to 90% found once. V lost 5 bases, J lost 3 bases, and 14 bases lay in between. This CDR3 is 15 amino acids long. Germline V gene sequence: CDR1 MNHNY, CDR2 SVGAGI (reference sequence). The chain employs TRBV6-6 and TRBJ2-1; a weak D match, TRBD2 (7 bases). The receptor comes from a human donor in a cohort sampled during active COVID-19. The material sequenced was peripheral blood. CDR3 coding DNA: TGTGCCAGCAGTAAGGGGGGGGGTTTCTACAATGAGCAGTTCTTC. Protein: CASSKGGGFYNEQFF.